This TCR beta chain comes out of a study of blood T cell repertoires in COVID-19. Across the whole study: COVID-19 samples from acute and convalescent phases originated in the United States, Italy and Spain.

As originally analysed: From reference gene primer amplification, estimates of nucleated cell counts were derived. Profiled with immunoSEQ multiplex PCR; TCRdb holds only in-frame clones, not every one. The DNA was the basis for D and trimming; V, J and clone size are from that table. The sample has a few hundred thousand clones; about 88% are singletons. Those who participated ranged in age from roughly 18 to 89 years and resided in about two dozen US areas. Cohorts were based on clinical histories the participants reported. The source material was PBMCs or T cells enriched from blood (not recorded which). The sequence derives from a man in his thirties or forties with acute COVID-19.

The CDR3 loop reads CASSLRTGANEKLFF. The CDR3 nucleotides are TGTGCCAGCAGCCTCCGGACAGGGGCAAATGAAAAACTGTTTTTT. The rearrangement uses TRBV14 and TRBJ1-4; 9 bases map to TRBD1. This CDR3 comprises 15 residues. Looked up from germline, CDR1 is SGHDN and CDR2 is FVKESK. Trimming removed 4 bases from V and 5 bases from J; junction bases left unmatched: 5. The full variable domain, completed using reference TRBV14 and TRBJ1-4, is EAGVTQFPSHSVIEKGQTVTLRCDPISGHDNLYWYRRVMGKEIKFLLHFVKESKQDESGMPNNRFLAERTGGTYSTLKVQPAELEDSGVYFCASSLRTGANEKLFFGSGTQLSVL.